This TCR beta chain was retrieved from a study of blood T cell repertoires in COVID-19. Study-wide context: COVID-19 samples, acute and convalescent, were from the United States, Italy and Spain. PBMCs, B-cell-depleted T cells, or T cells were the source of the cDNA or gDNA that made up the material.

The CDR3 has 16 residues. CDR1 SGHRS and CDR2 YFSETQ come from the germline V gene. The J segment lost 5 bases and the V segment lost 0 bases, leaving 5 bases of the junction unmatched. Original processing notes: Counts of nucleated cells, estimated from reference gene primer amplification, were obtained. The table came from immunoSEQ multiplex PCR; TCRdb's copy has only in-frame clones and leaves some out. The V and J calls and clone size are taken from that table; D and trimming were inferred from the DNA. The sample lists over 30,000 clones, roughly 89% occurring once. This clone was counted a single time.

This receptor was taken from a man in his sixties or seventies with active COVID-19. The chain couples TRBV5-1 to TRBJ2-2, with 9 bases identical to TRBD2. Sequencing input: peripheral blood. The CDR3 here is CASSLVAGVRTGELFF. The CDR3 DNA follows: TGCGCCAGCAGCTTGGTAGCGGGAGTTCGAACCGGGGAGCTGTTTTTT.